The 15 T cell receptor beta chains in this list originate from one sample, sequenced in a study of regulatory T cells in long-lasting Graves disease. Libraries of TCR beta came from iRepertoire HTBI primers plus Arm-PCR of CDR3 regions. TCRdb re-analysed the multiplex PCR reads in MiXCR, keeping a single row per CDR3 protein. This table has roughly 500,000 distinct CDR3 sequences, less than 25% appearing once. Stated time point: persistent/refractory GD, antithyroid drugs over 5 years with positive TRAb. The TCR library was made from RNA that had been extracted from PBMCs in TRIzol. Source: peripheral blood mononuclear cells (PBMCs), taken when the disease was refractory, from a patient treated with antithyroid drugs. These receptors originate from a female donor with Graves disease.

The genes are TRBV5-1 and TRBJ1-1, with D possibly matching TRBD1 (6 bases). The CDR3 sequence is 19 residues long. Trimming shortened V by 2 bases and J by 1 base, and 24 bases separated the two germline ends. Looked up from germline, CDR1 is SGHRS and CDR2 is YFSETQ. CDR3 nucleotide sequence: TGCGCCAGCAGCTTTCGCGGGGGCGGTTTGGGCAAGGGGAACACTGAAGCTTTCTTT. Translation: CASSFRGGGLGKGNTEAFF.

J is TRBJ2-5 and V is TRBV5-1; possibly TRBD2 for D (5 bases). From germline, CDR1 is SGHRS and CDR2 YFSETQ. Between the trimmed V and J ends, which lost 0 bases and 0 bases, there was a span of 12 bases. The CDR3 extends over 16 amino acids. CDR3 sequence reads: CASSLGGNTYQETQYF. The CDR3 nucleotides read TGCGCCAGCAGCTTGGGAGGGAATACGTACCAAGAGACCCAGTACTTC.

Ten or more counts support this clonotype. The chain combines TRBV12-3 or TRBV12-4 with TRBJ2-5, with TRBD1 identical over 9 bases. The CDR3 sequence is 17 residues long. The J segment lost 5 bases and the V segment lost 1 base, leaving 11 bases of the junction unmatched. The CDR3 loop is CASSLVVGQGRGETQYF. CDR3 bases: TGTGCCAGCAGTTTAGTCGTGGGACAGGGCCGAGGGGAGACCCAGTACTTC.

This clonotype occurred once. The chain couples TRBV12-3 or TRBV12-4 to TRBJ2-3; tentatively, D is TRBD2 (6 bases). This CDR3 spans 16 amino acids. Trimming stripped 5 bases from V and 6 bases from J, with 21 bases between. The CDR3 spells CASSRVLHARGDTQYF. CDR3 DNA sequence: TGTGCCAGCAGTCGTGTATTACACGCGCGGGGCGATACGCAGTATTTT.

The CDR3 spells CSVASSSMTEQYF. CDR3 nucleotide sequence: TGCAGCGTTGCATCCTCCTCTATGACCGAGCAGTACTTC. V gene TRBV29-1 combines with J gene TRBJ2-7; no clear D. This CDR3 is built from 13 residues. V lost 4 bases and J lost 6, with 16 bases in between. Germline values: CDR1 SQVTM, CDR2 ANQGSEA.

The chain is built from TRBV14 and TRBJ1-1; D is uncertain. V was clipped by 6 bases and J by 6 bases, with 11 bases between them. CDR1 is SGHDN and CDR2 is FVKESK in the germline V gene. The CDR3 sequence is 12 residues long. This CDR3 reads CASSPGWAEAFF. CDR3 coding DNA: TGTGCCAGCAGTCCGGGTTGGGCTGAAGCTTTCTTT.

The chain links TRBV3-1 to TRBJ1-2; the D is unclear. CDR3 size: 12 residues. The V end was cut by 1 base, the J end by 4 bases, with 4 bases between. Germline V gene data show CDR1 as LGHDT and CDR2 as YNNKEL (reference sequence). CDR3 bases: TGTGCCAGCAGCCAAGGCCCCTATGGCTACACCTTC. Translated, it gives CASSQGPYGYTF.

Only a few counts were recorded for this clonotype. This rearrangement joins TRBV20-1 to TRBJ2-7; TRBD2 matches 7 bases. The germline V gene has CDR1 DFQATT and CDR2 SNEGSKA (reference sequence). CDR3 length equals 12 residues. With V trimmed by 4 bases and J by 7 bases, 7 bases remained unmatched. This chain's CDR3 is CSATLGGGEQYF. In DNA form, the CDR3 reads TGCAGTGCTACATTGGGGGGGGGTGAGCAGTACTTC.

The rearrangement joins TRBV27 to TRBJ2-7; TRBD1 agrees at 7 bases. Germline V gives CDR1 MNHEY, CDR2 SMNVEV (reference sequence). V trimming: 6 bases; J trimming: 5 bases; junction bases outside the gene matches: 10. The CDR3 has 14 residues. In DNA, the CDR3 is TGTGCCAGCAGCCCAACCGGGACAGCTGACGAGCAGTACTTC. This encodes CASSPTGTADEQYF.

This clonotype was seen repeatedly, ten times or more. The rearrangement links TRBV7-2 to TRBJ2-7, with a weak D call TRBD1 (5 bases). Germline V CDR1 and CDR2: SGHTA, FQGNSA. The CDR3 runs 15 residues. V was clipped by 5 bases and J by 1 base, with 15 bases between them. The CDR3 reads CASSRGDSWSYEQYF. The CDR3 DNA follows: TGTGCCAGCAGCCGCGGAGACAGTTGGTCCTACGAGCAGTACTTC.

The chain couples TRBV6-1 to TRBJ1-5; weak D call: TRBD1 (6 bases). The CDR3 has 14 amino acids. The V and J ends lost 2 bases and 10 bases respectively, with 15 bases between them. Germline CDR1 and CDR2: MNHNS and SASEGT. CDR3 region: CASSERGGPVPQHF. In DNA, the CDR3 is TGTGCCAGCAGTGAAAGAGGGGGGCCCGTTCCCCAGCATTTT.

This clonotype was seen at least ten times. This rearrangement joins TRBV6-1 to TRBJ1-1; the match to TRBD1 covers 7 bases. The germline V gene has CDR1 MNHNS and CDR2 SASEGT. The junction had 10 bases not matched to a gene; V was cut back by 6 bases and J by 0 bases. The length of the CDR3 is 16 residues. Here the CDR3 DNA reads TGTGCCAGCAGCAGTCTAGACAGGGTTTTGAACACTGAAGCTTTCTTT. Translating gives CASSSLDRVLNTEAFF.

This clonotype has at least ten counts. The genes are TRBV20-1 and TRBJ2-7; the match to TRBD2 covers 7 bases. V was clipped by 6 bases and J by 6 bases; unmatched bases: 5. Germline V gene sequence: CDR1 DFQATT, CDR2 SNEGSKA (reference sequence). The CDR3 sequence is 11 residues long. The CDR3 region is CSAPRGVEQYF. In DNA form, the CDR3 reads TGCAGTGCACCACGGGGGGTCGAGCAGTACTTC.

The rearrangement links TRBV24-1 to TRBJ1-1; 7 bases are a match to TRBD1. V shed 5 bases, J shed 7 bases, and the junction held 3 bases outside the gene matches. Germline CDR1 is KGHDR and CDR2 is SFDVKD. The CDR3 totals 12 residues. The CDR3 bases are TGTGCCACCAGTGTTCCAGGGGGTGAAGCTTTCTTT. This gives the protein CATSVPGGEAFF.

The chain joins TRBV29-1 to TRBJ1-1; D might be TRBD1 (6 bases). The germline CDR1 and CDR2 sequences are SQVTM and ANQGSEA. The CDR3 loop spans 13 amino acids. Trimming left V 4 bases short and J 1 base short, with 10 bases between. The chain's CDR3 is CSVGGHTNTEAFF. The CDR3 DNA follows: TGCAGCGTTGGGGGGCACACGAACACTGAAGCTTTCTTT.